The 22 T cell receptor beta chains in this list originate from one sample, sequenced in a study of molecular identifiers for immune sequencing clone quantification (dated by TCRdb to between 2017 and 2018). The library was obtained by PCR. The sequencer was an Illumina HiSeq 4000. Through fastp at Q25 and MiXCR, TCRdb rebuilt clones from the public reads, retaining in-frame beta chains. Each entry merges the rows of one CDR3 protein and shows their most common DNA and genes. The sample records around 82,000 distinct CDR3 sequences, around 20% of which are singletons. The biggest ten clones account for around 0.8% of the sample. The sample comprised naive CD8+ T cells from blood, with Jurkat cell RNA spiked in. The sample's cell subset or site label is to be understood as: FACS-sorted CD8+CD4-CCR7+CD45RA+ naive T cells. These receptors were taken from a human donor in good health. Some libraries in this study had Jurkat cell RNA spiked in.

This clonotype was observed at least ten times. This rearrangement joins TRBV15 to TRBJ1-1, with D tentatively TRBD1 (5 bases). The CDR3 length is 14 residues. Trimming left V 1 base short and J 4 bases short, with 10 bases between. Germline V gene lookup returns CDR1 LNHNV and CDR2 YYDKDF (reference sequence). CDR3 sequence (DNA): TGTGCCACCAGCAGAGCGGGGACGGCCACTGAAGCTTTCTTT. Amino acids: CATSRAGTATEAFF.

This clonotype was recorded at least ten times. DNA of the CDR3: TGTGCCAGCAGCTGGGGTACTTTGAGCCCCTACAATGAGCAGTTCTTC. Protein sequence: CASSWGTLSPYNEQFF. The rearrangement uses TRBV7-2 and TRBJ2-1; D is ambiguous. Trimming shortened V by 4 bases and J by 2 bases, and 15 bases separated the two germline ends. This CDR3 spans 16 amino acids. Germline CDR1 is SGHTA and CDR2 is FQGNSA.

This clonotype came up many times. This chain joins TRBV7-2 and TRBJ1-5; 7 bases match TRBD1. The V gene's germline CDR1 is SGHTA and CDR2 FQGNSA. Losses at the gene ends were 3 bases for V and 7 bases for J; bases not matched to a gene: 3. The CDR3 loop spans 13 amino acids. The CDR3 sequence: CASSFARGQPQHF. Here the CDR3 DNA reads TGTGCCAGCAGCTTCGCCAGGGGGCAGCCCCAGCATTTT.

This clonotype showed up just a few times. Since a much larger clone is just one base distant, this may be a read error. The rearrangement joins TRBV4-1 to TRBJ1-1; possibly TRBD1 for D (5 bases). The CDR3 totals 15 residues. CDR1 is MGHRA, CDR2 YSYEKL, per germline. The CDR3 reads CASSPYWQGNTEALF. The CDR3 DNA reads as TGCGCCAGCAGCCCCTACTGGCAGGGAAACACTGAAGCTCTCTTT.

This clonotype came up many times. The chain uses TRBV19 and TRBJ2-7, with D maybe TRBD2 (5 bases). The length of the CDR3 is 13 residues. V dropped 5 bases and J dropped 3 bases, with 11 bases sitting between them. The germline gives CDR1 LNHDA, CDR2 SQIVND (reference sequence). Written as DNA, the CDR3 is TGTGCCAGTAGTGACGGGAATTTCTACGAGCAGTACTTC. It codes for CASSDGNFYEQYF.

Many counts were recorded for this clonotype. This chain uses TRBV4-3 with TRBJ1-1, with D possibly being TRBD1 (5 bases). The CDR3 consists of 13 residues. Germline CDR1 is LGHNA and CDR2 is YSLEER. Trimming took off 2 bases at V and 8 bases at J, with 12 bases between the two ends. The CDR3 nucleotides read TGCGCCAGCAGCCAACTAGACAGAGTCGAAGCTTTCTTT. Protein: CASSQLDRVEAFF.

Many counts were recorded for this clonotype. The V and J genes are TRBV30 and TRBJ2-3; TRBD2 matches 7 bases. The junction had 6 bases not matched to a gene; V was cut back by 0 bases and J by 3 bases. The germline gives CDR1 GTSNPN, CDR2 SVGIG (reference sequence). The CDR3 spans 15 residues. The CDR3: CAWSVLAGATDTQYF. DNA of the CDR3: TGTGCCTGGAGTGTACTCGCGGGAGCGACAGATACGCAGTATTTT.

This clonotype was seen many times. This chain links TRBV14 with TRBJ1-6; 7 nucleotides match TRBD1. The CDR3 spans 18 residues. Germline CDR1 reads SGHDN; CDR2 reads FVKESK. V dropped 1 base and J dropped 4; count of bases not matched to a gene: 10. DNA of the CDR3: TGTGCCAGCAGCCAAGTTCCCCGGGACAGTCCGTATAATTCACCCCTCCACTTT. Amino acid sequence: CASSQVPRDSPYNSPLHF.

This clonotype was recorded at least ten times. The rearrangement joins TRBV7-3 to TRBJ2-3, with 13 bases fitting TRBD2. Germline trimming cut 5 bases from V and 4 bases from J; bases unmatched to any gene: 12. From germline, CDR1 is SGHTA and CDR2 FQGTGA. This CDR3 spans 18 amino acids. CDR3 in amino acids: CASSLLSGTSGTADTQYF. The DNA of the CDR3 is TGTGCCAGCAGCCTACTCTCAGGGACTAGCGGGACCGCAGATACGCAGTATTTT.

This clonotype was recorded at least ten times. The V gene is TRBV20-1, the J gene TRBJ2-7, with D unclear. Germline V lookup: CDR1 DFQATT, CDR2 SNEGSKA (reference sequence). CDR3 length: 11 amino acids. V was clipped by 1 base and J by 3 bases, with 4 bases between them. CDR3 amino acids: CSARVDYEQYF. CDR3 nucleotide sequence: TGCAGTGCTAGAGTTGACTACGAGCAGTACTTC.

Note on this clonotype: A read error may be the cause here, since a much bigger clone is one base away. The conserved closing phenylalanine or tryptophan is absent in this CDR3, likely reflecting a read error. The rearrangement joins TRBV7-9 to TRBJ2-7; 10 bases line up with TRBD1. The trim removed 2 bases at V and 6 bases at J, leaving 4 bases unmatched. The length of the CDR3 is 14 residues. The V gene's germline CDR1 is SEHNR and CDR2 FQNEAQ (reference sequence). The CDR3 protein is CASSLRDRGLEQYS. CDR3 coding DNA: TGTGCCAGCAGCTTAAGAGACAGGGGGCTCGAGCAGTACTCC.

This clonotype appeared a single time. A clone one base away is much larger, so this may be a read error. The chain uses TRBV27 and TRBJ2-3; weak D call: TRBD1 (6 bases). Germline values: CDR1 MNHEY, CDR2 SMNVEV (reference sequence). The CDR3 loop spans 14 amino acids. The germline V and J ends were trimmed by 6 bases and 0 bases, with 10 bases remaining between them. The DNA for the CDR3 is TGTGCCAGCAGAGGACAGCCAAGCACAGATACGCAGTATTTT. Amino acid sequence: CASRGQPSTDTQYF.

This clonotype occurred many times. The chain uses TRBV7-9 and TRBJ2-2, with 10 bases identical to TRBD2. CDR1 and CDR2 (germline): SEHNR, FQNEAQ (reference sequence). CDR3 length: 16 amino acids. Trimming took 7 bases from V and 5 from J; bases not matched to a gene: 10. The CDR3 loop reads CASNGASGSETGELFF. The DNA for the CDR3 is TGTGCCAGCAACGGCGCTAGCGGGAGTGAAACCGGGGAGCTGTTTTTT.

Details on this clonotype: Compared with germline, one end of the junction differs, possibly owing to a read error. The V call is TRBV11-2, the J call TRBJ2-1; D gene ambiguous. From germline, CDR1 is SGHAT and CDR2 FQNNGV. The CDR3 loop spans 13 amino acids. CDR3 DNA sequence: TGCGCCAGCAGCTTAGTGATAGACAATGAGCAGTCCTTC. This encodes CASSLVIDNEQSF. The whole variable domain, filled in from reference TRBV11-2 and TRBJ2-1, reads EAGVAQSPRYKIIEKRQSVAFWCNPISGHATLYWYQQILGQGPKLLIQFQNNGVVDDSQLPKDRFSAERLKGVDSTLKIQPAKLEDSAVYLCASSLVIDNEQSFGPGTRLTVL.

In this sample, this clonotype turned up a few times. A much larger clone sits a single nucleotide away, making a read error possible. This chain connects TRBV7-6 to TRBJ2-6; possibly TRBD1 for D (5 bases). The CDR3 consists of 16 residues. The germline V gene encodes CDR1 SGHVS and CDR2 FNYEAQ. This chain's CDR3 is CASRPSSDSGANVPTF. CDR3 DNA: TGTGCCAGCAGGCCCAGTTCCGACTCTGGGGCCAACGTCCCGACTTTC.

This clonotype has just a few counts. Since a much larger clone is just one base distant, this may be a read error. V is TRBV20-1 and J is TRBJ2-3; 9 nucleotides match TRBD2. This CDR3 has 16 residues. The germline V gene encodes CDR1 DFQATT and CDR2 SNEGSKA (reference sequence). Losses at the gene ends were 1 base for V and 3 bases for J; bases not matched to a gene: 8. CDR3 region: CSARGGAGGQTDTQYF. The CDR3 coding sequence is TGCAGTGCTAGAGGTGGTGCGGGGGGGCAGACAGATACGCAGTATTTT.

Many counts were recorded for this clonotype. The chain combines TRBV19 with TRBJ2-6, with no clear D. V was cut by 3 bases and J by 4 bases, with 10 bases left in between. The CDR3 contains 15 residues. Germline V gene sequence: CDR1 LNHDA, CDR2 SQIVND (reference sequence). The CDR3 DNA reads TGTGCCAGTAGTATTCCCACGGCCGGGGCCAACGTCCTGACTTTC. Residues: CASSIPTAGANVLTF.

As for this clonotype: This may arise from a read error, as a much more abundant clone is one base away. The chain joins TRBV12-3 or TRBV12-4 to TRBJ2-7; no firm D call. Trimming took 2 bases from V and 5 from J, leaving 7 bases between them. The CDR3 has 12 amino acids. The chain's CDR3 is CASSLSTNEQYF. CDR3 DNA sequence: TGTGCCAGCAGTTTATCAACGAACGAGCAGTACTTC.

The chain couples TRBV7-9 to TRBJ2-5; no clear D. V lost 5 bases and J lost 10, with 17 bases in between. The CDR3 has 13 amino acids. Germline loops: CDR1 SEHNR, CDR2 FQNEAQ (reference sequence). Here the CDR3 reads CASSPNPNKDQYF. The CDR3, as DNA: TGTGCCAGCAGCCCCAACCCCAACAAGGACCAGTACTTC.

The gene calls are TRBV11-2 and TRBJ2-1, with no clear D. This CDR3 region has 15 residues. Germline V gives CDR1 SGHAT, CDR2 FQNNGV. V was cut by 1 base and J by 0 bases, with 7 bases left in between. The CDR3 DNA reads as TGTGCCAGCAGCTTAGGGCCCCGCTCCTACAATGAGCAGTTCTTC. Its translation: CASSLGPRSYNEQFF.

Regarding this clonotype: This clone may be a read error of a much larger clone one base away. As the CDR3 is not closed by the conserved phenylalanine or tryptophan, this likely results from a read error. The chain combines TRBV5-3 with TRBJ2-7; 7 nucleotides line up with TRBD2. TRBV5-3 is labeled an ORF, and its function is uncertain. V shed 8 bases and J 2 bases; nucleotides not matched to a gene: 10. There are 14 residues in the CDR3. DNA of the CDR3: TGTGCCAGCAGCCACGGGGGGATCACCTACGAGCAGTACCTC. Amino acids: CASSHGGITYEQYL.

This clonotype was seen many times. The gene calls are TRBV29-1 and TRBJ2-7, with D possibly being TRBD1 (6 bases). V shed 1 base and J shed 1 base, with 11 bases lying between them. Germline CDR1 SQVTM, CDR2 ANQGSEA. The CDR3 sequence is 14 residues long. CDR3 region: CSVEGPRGSYEQYF. CDR3 nucleotides: TGCAGCGTTGAAGGCCCAAGGGGGTCCTACGAGCAGTACTTC.